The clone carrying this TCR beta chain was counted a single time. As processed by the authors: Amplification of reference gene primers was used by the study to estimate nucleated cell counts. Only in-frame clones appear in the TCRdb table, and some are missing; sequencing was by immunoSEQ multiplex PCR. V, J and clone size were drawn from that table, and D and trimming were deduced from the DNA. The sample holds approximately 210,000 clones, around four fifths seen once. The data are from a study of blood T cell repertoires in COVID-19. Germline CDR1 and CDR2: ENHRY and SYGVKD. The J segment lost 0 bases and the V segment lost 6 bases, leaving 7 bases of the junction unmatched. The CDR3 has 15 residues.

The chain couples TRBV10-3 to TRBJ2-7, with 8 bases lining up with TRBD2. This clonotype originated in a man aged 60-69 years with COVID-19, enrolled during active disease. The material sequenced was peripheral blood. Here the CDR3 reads CAISPGLVHSYEQYF. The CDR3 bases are TGTGCCATCAGCCCGGGACTAGTTCACTCCTACGAGCAGTACTTC.